This entry concerns a single TCR beta chain. This specimen comes from a study of blood T cell repertoires in COVID-19. Study background: The United States, Italy and Spain supplied acute and convalescent COVID-19 samples. Sources were T cells, B-cell-depleted T cells, or PBMCs; the material itself was cDNA or gDNA.

Per the original data handling: Amplification from reference gene primers served as the basis for estimated nucleated cell counts. This table comes from immunoSEQ multiplex PCR, and its TCRdb copy is limited to in-frame clones, with some not included. That table gives V, J and clone size, and the DNA gave D and trimming. The data contain about 140,000 clones, roughly 90% of them singletons. The source of this sequence is a man aged 65 to 79 with acute or convalescent COVID-19. Source material: peripheral blood.

The CDR3 DNA sequence: TGTGCCAGCAGTGACTCGTCTAGCGGGGTCACAGATACGCAGTATTTT. It specifies CASSDSSSGVTDTQYF. The rearrangement links TRBV6-4 to TRBJ2-3, with 9 bases that match TRBD2. CDR1 and CDR2 (germline): MRHNA, SNTAGT. The CDR3 contains 16 residues. V was pared by 0 bases and J by 2 bases, with 3 bases of the junction left unmatched.